This passage covers 20 T cell receptor beta chains from one sample sequenced in a study of T cell repertoires in cytomegalovirus infection. MiXCR was run by TCRdb on the reads, yielding one entry per CDR3 protein. In the table there are 150,000 to 200,000 distinct CDR3 sequences, 28% of which are singletons. The sample consisted of PBMCs. The receptors derive from a human donor in good health (CMV status not recorded). Some clones in this sample may be carry-over from other donors' samples.

This clonotype has more than one count but fewer than ten. The chain links TRBV7-9 to TRBJ1-1; unclear D gene. With 4 bases removed from V and 5 bases from J, the gap between germline ends came to 20 bases. The CDR3 sequence is 16 residues long. Per germline, CDR1 SEHNR and CDR2 FQNEAQ (reference sequence). CDR3 bases: TGTGCCAGCAGCTCAGCCAGCACCTATCCGGAGACTGAAGCTTTCTTT. The encoded protein is CASSSASTYPETEAFF.

The chain combines TRBV29-1 with TRBJ1-4, with D hard to call. The germline V and J ends were trimmed by 5 bases and 0 bases, with 7 bases remaining between them. This CDR3 contains 13 residues. Per germline, CDR1 SQVTM and CDR2 ANQGSEA. The chain's CDR3 is CSVYSATNEKLFF. DNA for the CDR3: TGCAGCGTTTACAGTGCAACTAATGAAAAACTGTTTTTT.

This clonotype was observed a few times. The chain links TRBV27 to TRBJ1-2; D ambiguous. Germline V gene sequence: CDR1 MNHEY, CDR2 SMNVEV (reference sequence). The CDR3 is made up of 12 amino acids. V lost 4 bases and J lost 2, with 5 bases in between. The chain's CDR3 is CASSSPNYGYTF. The CDR3 coding sequence is TGTGCCAGCAGTTCGCCGAACTATGGCTACACCTTC.

This chain uses TRBV29-1 with TRBJ2-1; TRBD1 agrees at 7 bases. CDR1 is SQVTM and CDR2 is ANQGSEA in the germline V gene. The CDR3 length is 14 residues. The CDR3 here is CRVWDRSSYNEQFF. CDR3 sequence (DNA): TGCAGGGTATGGGACAGAAGCTCCTACAATGAGCAGTTCTTC.

The chain employs TRBV12-3 or TRBV12-4 and TRBJ2-1; D is perhaps TRBD2 (5 bases). V gave up 8 bases and J gave up 4 bases, with 9 bases separating them. This CDR3 region has 12 residues. The CDR3, as DNA: TGTGCCAGCCGGGGAGTTTACAATGAGCAGTTCTTC. Its translation: CASRGVYNEQFF.

This clonotype was observed a handful of times. CDR3 DNA: TGTGCCAGCAGCTTATCAAGGGGTACCCCAGATACGCAGTATTTT. This gives the protein CASSLSRGTPDTQYF. J is TRBJ2-3 and V is TRBV7-2; D is perhaps TRBD1 (5 bases). The CDR3 sequence is 15 residues long. Germline lookup yields CDR1 SGHTA and CDR2 FQGNSA. The V end was cut by 2 bases, the J end by 4 bases, with 13 bases between.

The J gene is TRBJ1-5, the V gene TRBV7-9, with 10 bases identical to TRBD1. Germline CDR1 and CDR2: SEHNR and FQNEAQ (reference sequence). The CDR3 has 15 residues. V shed 5 bases, J shed 2 bases, and the junction held 3 bases outside the gene matches. The CDR3 loop reads CASSRGTGGNQPQHF. The DNA of the CDR3 is TGTGCCAGCAGCCGTGGGACAGGGGGCAATCAGCCCCAGCATTTT.

The genes are TRBV11-1 and TRBJ2-2; TRBD2 matches at 8 bases. The ends lost 0 bases at V and 1 base at J; junction bases unmatched: 4. The CDR3 consists of 17 residues. The germline gives CDR1 SGHAT, CDR2 FQDESV (reference sequence). The CDR3 spells CASSLAPSGGNTGELFF. CDR3 sequence (DNA): TGTGCCAGCAGCTTAGCCCCAAGCGGGGGGAACACCGGGGAGCTGTTTTTT.

The chain combines TRBV20-1 with TRBJ2-5, with 9 positions matching TRBD2. Trimming at V came to 3 bases and at J to 2 bases, leaving 4 bases not matched to a gene. CDR3 size: 14 residues. The germline CDR1 and CDR2 sequences are DFQATT and SNEGSKA (reference sequence). The CDR3 DNA follows: TGCAGTGCTAGTTTAGCGGGGGTACAAGAGACCCAGTACTTC. Its protein product is CSASLAGVQETQYF.

This clonotype was counted a few times. The rearrangement joins TRBV11-2 to TRBJ2-2, with D maybe TRBD1 (6 bases). V was shortened by 6 bases and J by 3 bases, with 11 bases between the two germline ends. The CDR3 contains 14 residues. CDR1 is SGHAT, CDR2 FQNNGV, per germline. The CDR3 here is CASSLRGDTGELFF. The CDR3 DNA sequence: TGTGCCAGCAGTCTCAGGGGCGACACCGGGGAGCTGTTTTTT. The complete variable domain, with remaining parts taken from reference TRBV11-2 and TRBJ2-2, reads EAGVAQSPRYKIIEKRQSVAFWCNPISGHATLYWYQQILGQGPKLLIQFQNNGVVDDSQLPKDRFSAERLKGVDSTLKIQPAKLEDSAVYLCASSLRGDTGELFFGEGSRLTVL.

This clonotype has more than one count but fewer than ten. The chain joins TRBV25-1 to TRBJ2-1, with a tentative D call TRBD2 (6 bases). Germline V gene lookup returns CDR1 MGHDK and CDR2 SYGVNS. This CDR3 is built from 16 residues. The V end was cut by 4 bases, the J end by 4 bases, with 17 bases between. CDR3 protein: CASSVQGSGVYNEQFF. In DNA form, the CDR3 reads TGTGCCAGCAGTGTTCAAGGTAGCGGAGTATACAATGAGCAGTTCTTC. The full variable domain, with the rest looked up from reference TRBV25-1 and TRBJ2-1, is EADIYQTPRYLVIGTGKKITLECSQTMGHDKMYWYQQDPGMELHLIHYSYGVNSTEKGDLSSESTVSRIRTEHFPLTLESARPSHTSQYLCASSVQGSGVYNEQFFGPGTRLTVL.

The rearrangement joins TRBV7-9 to TRBJ1-5, with D perhaps TRBD1 (6 bases). The germline CDR1 and CDR2 sequences are SEHNR and FQNEAQ (reference sequence). The V end was cut by 4 bases, the J end by 6 bases, with 13 bases between. This CDR3 region has 14 residues. The CDR3 is CASSSAGGGQPQHF. The CDR3 DNA sequence: TGTGCCAGCAGCTCCGCCGGGGGCGGTCAGCCCCAGCATTTT.

This clonotype was detected a few times. CDR3 residues: CASTPRRGANIQYF. The CDR3 DNA follows: TGTGCCAGCACCCCCCGTAGGGGGGCGAACATTCAGTACTTC. V and J are TRBV5-4 and TRBJ2-4; either TRBD1 or TRBD2 may fit D (6 bases each). The CDR3 has 14 amino acids. V lost 6 bases, J lost 7 bases, and 17 bases lay in between. Germline CDR1 reads SGHNT; CDR2 reads YYREEE (reference sequence). The full variable domain, rest sourced from reference TRBV5-4 and TRBJ2-4, is ETGVTQSPTHLIKTRGQQVTLRCSSQSGHNTVSWYQQALGQGPQFIFQYYREEENGRGNFPPRFSGLQFPNYSSELNVNALELDDSALYLCASTPRRGANIQYFGAGTRLSVL.

The chain links TRBV5-4 to TRBJ2-3, with D perhaps matching TRBD1 (7 bases). Germline lookup yields CDR1 SGHNT and CDR2 YYREEE (reference sequence). V lost 3 bases, J lost 1 base, and 15 bases lay in between. The CDR3 runs 16 residues. This CDR3 is CASSSQGGYGTDTQYF. The CDR3 nucleotides read TGTGCCAGCAGCTCCCAGGGGGGCTACGGCACAGATACGCAGTATTTT.

The chain combines TRBV12-3 or TRBV12-4 with TRBJ2-1; unclear D gene. CDR3 length equals 13 residues. V was cut by 0 bases and J by 9 bases, with 9 bases left in between. Written as DNA, the CDR3 is TGTGCCAGCAGTTTAGCGAATGGCGGTGAGCAGTTCTTC. Translation gives CASSLANGGEQFF.

The V and J genes are TRBV20-1 and TRBJ1-5, with unresolved D. The V and J ends lost 3 bases and 4 bases respectively, with 13 bases between them. The germline CDR1 and CDR2 sequences are DFQATT and SNEGSKA (reference sequence). The CDR3 length is 14 residues. The DNA of the CDR3 is TGCAGTGCTAGTGAGACCGGAGTGAATCAGCCCCAGCATTTT. Its protein is CSASETGVNQPQHF.

The chain is built from TRBV7-9 and TRBJ1-1; 7 bases line up with TRBD1. Trimming at V came to 5 bases and at J to 2 bases, leaving 5 bases not matched to a gene. This CDR3 is built from 14 residues. CDR1 is SEHNR, CDR2 FQNEAQ, per germline (reference sequence). For the CDR3, the DNA is TGTGCCAGCAGCCGACGACAGGGTAACACTGAAGCTTTCTTT. As protein: CASSRRQGNTEAFF.

This chain uses TRBV7-9 with TRBJ2-4, with no clear D. The CDR3 totals 15 residues. V shed 4 bases and J shed 1 base, with 11 bases lying between them. The germline V gene encodes CDR1 SEHNR and CDR2 FQNEAQ (reference sequence). CDR3 nucleotide sequence: TGTGCCAGCAGCTCCCTTAGTCCGGCCAAAAACATTCAGTACTTC. Its protein is CASSSLSPAKNIQYF.

In the case of this clonotype: This could be a read error, since a much larger clone is one nucleotide away. The V and J genes are TRBV7-8 and TRBJ2-7, with a tentative D call TRBD1 (5 bases). CDR1 SGHVS and CDR2 FQNEAQ come from the germline V gene. The CDR3 contains 14 residues. The V end lost 5 bases, the J end lost 4 bases, and 15 bases lay between the germline ends. This CDR3 is CASSPPQDSYEQYF. CDR3 DNA: TGTGCCAGCAGCCCCCCCCAAGACAGTTACGAGCAGTACTTC.

The chain has TRBV5-1 and TRBJ1-1, with 11 nucleotides matching TRBD1. Trimming cost V 0 bases and J 7 bases; bases outside gene matches: 11. CDR1 and CDR2 from the germline V gene are SGHRS and YFSETQ. This CDR3 is 17 amino acids long. The CDR3 DNA reads as TGCGCCAGCAGCTTGGATTGGACAGGGGGCCGCCGAAGTGAAGCTTTCTTT. This gives the protein CASSLDWTGGRRSEAFF.